Listed below are T cell receptor beta chains from one sample, sequenced in a study of CD8+ T cells in alopecia areata. Measured with immunoSEQ multiplex PCR; TCRdb has only the in-frame clones, and not every one. The table has about 200,000 clones, more than 55% seen once. The source was CD4+ T cells sorted from blood, collected at week 4, from a patient treated with tofacitinib. Receptor source: a human donor with alopecia areata. The CDR3 runs from the conserved cysteine through the conserved F or W. The D gene is left open where the match is weak. The size field is filled for only some rows; it gives once, few, many or a size class.

j_call,clone_size,cdr3_length,v_call,d_call,cdr3_aa,cdr3_nt
TRBJ1-2,.,17,TRBV5-5,.,CASSFRLQDPANYGYTF,TGTGCCAGCAGCTTTCGTTTACAGGACCCCGCTAACTATGGCTACACCTTC
TRBJ2-5,few,15,TRBV6-5,TRBD2,CASRYRSGGEETQYF,TGTGCCAGCAGATACCGTAGCGGGGGGGAGGAGACCCAGTACTTC
TRBJ2-3,few,16,TRBV7-2,TRBD2,CASSHTSGGLTDTQYF,TGTGCCAGCAGCCATACTAGCGGGGGGCTGACAGATACGCAGTATTTT
TRBJ2-1,.,16,TRBV5-1,TRBD1,CASNGGRGLSYNEQFF,TGCGCCAGCAATGGGGGCAGGGGGCTATCCTACAATGAGCAGTTCTTC
TRBJ2-5,once,12,TRBV30,.,CARGAVGGTQYF,TGTGCCCGCGGGGCAGTTGGTGGGACCCAGTACTTC
TRBJ2-4,.,13,TRBV2,.,CASSVIQSGIQYF,TGTGCCAGCAGTGTGATTCAGAGTGGCATTCAGTACTTC
TRBJ2-3,few,14,TRBV12-5,TRBD2,CASGSTSGTDTQYF,TGTGCTAGTGGTTCCACTAGCGGAACAGATACGCAGTATTTT
TRBJ2-2,few,18,TRBV28,.,CASRPWGWGRQNTGELFF,TGTGCCAGCAGACCCTGGGGGTGGGGCCGACAAAACACCGGGGAGCTGTTTTTT
TRBJ2-2,once,15,TRBV2,.,CASSVSTVNTGELFF,TGTGCCAGCAGTGTCTCGACGGTGAACACCGGGGAGCTGTTTTTT
TRBJ2-7,.,14,TRBV25-1,TRBD2,CASRGPSGRYEQYF,TGTGCCAGCAGGGGCCCTAGCGGGCGGTACGAGCAGTACTTC
TRBJ2-5,.,17,TRBV25-1,.,CASSEYGAPTGLKTQYF,TGTGCCAGCAGTGAATACGGGGCCCCCACAGGGTTAAAGACCCAGTACTTC
TRBJ2-2,few,13,TRBV6-1,TRBD1,CASIPTGAGELFF,TGTGCCAGCATCCCGACAGGGGCCGGGGAGCTGTTTTTT
TRBJ1-6,.,15,TRBV7-9,.,CASSNRDIRGSPLHF,TGTGCCAGCAGCAACCGGGACATTCGAGGATCACCCCTCCACTTT
TRBJ2-4,.,16,TRBV29-1,.,CSVLGGGTYGGNIQYF,TGCAGCGTCCTTGGAGGGGGAACTTATGGCGGAAACATTCAGTACTTC
TRBJ1-2,.,14,TRBV30,.,CAWSPGRLLGGYTF,TGTGCCTGGAGCCCAGGCCGCCTACTCGGGGGCTACACCTTC